This TCR beta chain was recovered during a study of identical twins. Findings and limits, study-wide: Beta out-of-frame sequences showed weaker excess twin sharing. Conclusions were drawn cross-sectionally by statistical analysis, without following the same donors.

TCRdb re-analysed the 5' RACE reads in MiXCR, keeping a single row per CDR3 protein. Of 500,000 to 650,000 distinct CDR3 sequences listed, under 8.5% are singletons. This clonotype has at least ten counts. Its antigen is unknown. The V gene lost 6 bases and the J gene lost 4 bases, with 17 bases spanning the gap. The CDR3 is made up of 14 amino acids. Germline V gives CDR1 DFQATT, CDR2 SNEGSKA (reference sequence). This sample also belongs to another study, concerning yellow fever vaccine responses in identical twins. As that report states: A vaccine T cell response that seemed partly convergent and partly personalized was reported in twins.

V gene TRBV20-1 combines with J gene TRBJ2-3; TRBD2 is a possible D gene (6 bases). The receptor was isolated from a woman in her late teens or twenties in good health. The sequenced material came from PBMCs. CDR3 residues: CSARSGYSPDTQYF. For the CDR3, the DNA is TGCAGTGCCAGAAGCGGGTATAGTCCAGATACGCAGTATTTT.